Listed below are T cell receptor beta chains from one sample, sequenced in a study of cytomegalovirus exposure and HLA in healthy donors. Clones were read by immunoSEQ multiplex PCR, and TCRdb kept only the in-frame ones, dropping some. The data contain 100,000 to 120,000 clones, approximately 89% of them singletons. Specimen: PBMCs. These TCRs come from a young woman in good health and CMV-seronegative. The CDR3 runs from the conserved cysteine through the conserved F or W. D genes are given only for firm matches. A clone size is listed for some rows: how often the clone was seen (once, few, many), or a class if it is expanded.

cdr3_aa: CASSHRPGQGVYEQYF
cdr3_nt: TGTGCCAGCAGCCACCGACCCGGACAGGGGGTCTACGAGCAGTACTTC
j_call: TRBJ2-7
clone_size: .
v_call: TRBV7-8
cdr3_length: 16
d_call: TRBD1

cdr3_aa: CASSTGRISGNTIYF
cdr3_nt: TGCGCCAGCAGCACAGGACGGATCTCTGGAAACACCATATATTTT
j_call: TRBJ1-3
clone_size: .
v_call: TRBV5-1
cdr3_length: 15
d_call: .

cdr3_aa: CASSPATGGVFYGYTF
cdr3_nt: TGTGCCAGCTCACCGGCCACCGGGGGGGTCTTCTATGGCTACACCTTC
j_call: TRBJ1-2
clone_size: .
v_call: TRBV18
cdr3_length: 16
d_call: .

cdr3_aa: CASSPPGVEQPQHF
cdr3_nt: TGCGCCAGCAGCCCCCCGGGGGTAGAACAGCCCCAGCATTTT
j_call: TRBJ1-5
clone_size: .
v_call: TRBV4-1
cdr3_length: 14
d_call: .

cdr3_aa: CASSFVALNYGYTF
cdr3_nt: TGTGCCAGCAGTTTTGTAGCCCTTAACTATGGCTACACCTTC
j_call: TRBJ1-2
clone_size: once
v_call: TRBV28
cdr3_length: 14
d_call: .

cdr3_aa: CASSTRQNRGYTF
cdr3_nt: TGTGCCAGCAGCACCCGACAAAATAGGGGCTACACCTTC
j_call: TRBJ1-2
clone_size: .
v_call: TRBV7-9
cdr3_length: 13
d_call: .

cdr3_aa: CASSLGLIQRGTDTQYF
cdr3_nt: TGTGCCAGCAGCTTAGGCCTTATCCAGCGGGGCACAGATACGCAGTATTTT
j_call: TRBJ2-3
clone_size: .
v_call: TRBV13
cdr3_length: 17
d_call: .

cdr3_aa: CASSLAQEANGYTF
cdr3_nt: TGTGCCAGCAGCTTAGCTCAGGAGGCGAATGGCTACACCTTC
j_call: TRBJ1-2
clone_size: .
v_call: TRBV7-8
cdr3_length: 14
d_call: .

cdr3_aa: CASSRTVPNEKLFF
cdr3_nt: TGTGCCAGCAGCCGGACAGTCCCTAATGAAAAACTGTTTTTT
j_call: TRBJ1-4
clone_size: .
v_call: TRBV6-6
cdr3_length: 14
d_call: .

cdr3_aa: CASSSGLAGVNTQYF
cdr3_nt: TGTGCCAGCAGTTCGGGACTAGCGGGGGTGAATACGCAGTATTTT
j_call: TRBJ2-3
clone_size: .
v_call: TRBV27
cdr3_length: 15
d_call: TRBD2

cdr3_aa: CASSILNQPQHF
cdr3_nt: TGTGCCAGCAGCATACTTAATCAGCCCCAGCATTTT
j_call: TRBJ1-5
clone_size: .
v_call: TRBV28
cdr3_length: 12
d_call: .

cdr3_aa: CASSPTLAGSTDTQYF
cdr3_nt: TGTGCCAGCTCACCCACGCTAGCGGGTAGCACAGATACGCAGTATTTT
j_call: TRBJ2-3
clone_size: .
v_call: TRBV18
cdr3_length: 16
d_call: TRBD2

cdr3_aa: CASSLARTRGSYEQYF
cdr3_nt: TGCGCCAGCAGCTTGGCCAGGACTAGGGGCTCCTACGAGCAGTACTTC
j_call: TRBJ2-7
clone_size: .
v_call: TRBV5-1
cdr3_length: 16
d_call: TRBD2

cdr3_aa: CASATTEHEQFF
cdr3_nt: TGCGCCAGCGCGACTACCGAGCATGAGCAGTTCTTC
j_call: TRBJ2-1
clone_size: .
v_call: TRBV10-2
cdr3_length: 12
d_call: .

cdr3_aa: CASSPGTGTYNEQFF
cdr3_nt: TGTGCCAGCAGCCCTGGGACAGGGACCTACAATGAGCAGTTCTTC
j_call: TRBJ2-1
clone_size: .
v_call: TRBV7-3
cdr3_length: 15
d_call: TRBD1

cdr3_aa: CASSRDRDQPQHF
cdr3_nt: TGTGCCAGCAGCCGTGACAGGGATCAGCCCCAGCATTTT
j_call: TRBJ1-5
clone_size: .
v_call: TRBV5-4
cdr3_length: 13
d_call: TRBD1

cdr3_aa: CASSPEGGTGGNEQFF
cdr3_nt: TGCGCCAGCAGCCCCGAAGGGGGGACAGGGGGCAATGAGCAGTTCTTC
j_call: TRBJ2-1
clone_size: .
v_call: TRBV5-1
cdr3_length: 16
d_call: TRBD1

cdr3_aa: CASSWARDLGTDTQYF
cdr3_nt: TGTGCCAGCAGCTGGGCCCGTGATTTGGGCACAGATACGCAGTATTTT
j_call: TRBJ2-3
clone_size: .
v_call: TRBV5-4
cdr3_length: 16
d_call: .

cdr3_aa: CASSVYSDTYTEAFF
cdr3_nt: TGTGCCAGCAGCGTATATTCGGACACCTACACTGAAGCTTTCTTT
j_call: TRBJ1-1
clone_size: .
v_call: TRBV9
cdr3_length: 15
d_call: .

cdr3_aa: CASSGTGTDTQYF
cdr3_nt: TGCGCCAGCAGTGGGACAGGCACAGATACGCAGTATTTT
j_call: TRBJ2-3
clone_size: .
v_call: TRBV10-1
cdr3_length: 13
d_call: .

cdr3_aa: CASSDTGTGYGYTF
cdr3_nt: TGTGCCAGCAGTGATACTGGGACAGGGTATGGCTACACCTTC
j_call: TRBJ1-2
clone_size: .
v_call: TRBV2
cdr3_length: 14
d_call: TRBD1

cdr3_aa: CASSPTGSEQYF
cdr3_nt: TGTGCCAGCAGCCCAACAGGGAGCGAGCAGTACTTC
j_call: TRBJ2-7
clone_size: .
v_call: TRBV2
cdr3_length: 12
d_call: .

cdr3_aa: CASSLIADSQETQYF
cdr3_nt: TGTGCCAGCAGCTTAATTGCCGACAGCCAAGAGACCCAGTACTTC
j_call: TRBJ2-5
clone_size: .
v_call: TRBV7-2
cdr3_length: 15
d_call: .

cdr3_aa: CASSQVGLAGGLGNEQFF
cdr3_nt: TGTGCCAGCAGCCAAGTTGGGCTAGCGGGGGGGCTTGGGAATGAGCAGTTCTTC
j_call: TRBJ2-1
clone_size: .
v_call: TRBV4-2
cdr3_length: 18
d_call: TRBD2

cdr3_aa: CASSHSRPGAGELFF
cdr3_nt: TGTGCCAGCAGCCACTCTCGACCGGGAGCCGGGGAGCTGTTTTTT
j_call: TRBJ2-2
clone_size: .
v_call: TRBV4-2
cdr3_length: 15
d_call: .

cdr3_aa: CASSLLGGTEAFF
cdr3_nt: TGTGCCAGCAGTTTATTAGGGGGCACTGAAGCTTTCTTT
j_call: TRBJ1-1
clone_size: .
v_call: TRBV27
cdr3_length: 13
d_call: .

cdr3_aa: CASSIGRNEKLFF
cdr3_nt: TGTGCCAGCAGCATTGGGCGTAATGAAAAACTGTTTTTT
j_call: TRBJ1-4
clone_size: .
v_call: TRBV7-6
cdr3_length: 13
d_call: .

cdr3_aa: CASKADNYGYTF
cdr3_nt: TGTGCCAGCAAGGCGGATAACTATGGCTACACCTTC
j_call: TRBJ1-2
clone_size: .
v_call: TRBV25-1
cdr3_length: 12
d_call: .

cdr3_aa: CASSPGGASSYEQYF
cdr3_nt: TGTGCCAGCAGCCCAGGTGGGGCAAGCTCCTACGAGCAGTACTTC
j_call: TRBJ2-7
clone_size: .
v_call: TRBV9
cdr3_length: 15
d_call: .

cdr3_aa: CASSEGGRVRANTEAFF
cdr3_nt: TGTGCCAGCAGTGAAGGGGGGAGGGTGAGGGCGAACACTGAAGCTTTCTTT
j_call: TRBJ1-1
clone_size: once
v_call: TRBV25-1
cdr3_length: 17
d_call: .

cdr3_aa: CASSSSGRANNEQFF
cdr3_nt: TGTGCCAGCAGCTCTAGCGGGAGGGCGAACAATGAGCAGTTCTTC
j_call: TRBJ2-1
clone_size: .
v_call: TRBV11-3
cdr3_length: 15
d_call: TRBD2